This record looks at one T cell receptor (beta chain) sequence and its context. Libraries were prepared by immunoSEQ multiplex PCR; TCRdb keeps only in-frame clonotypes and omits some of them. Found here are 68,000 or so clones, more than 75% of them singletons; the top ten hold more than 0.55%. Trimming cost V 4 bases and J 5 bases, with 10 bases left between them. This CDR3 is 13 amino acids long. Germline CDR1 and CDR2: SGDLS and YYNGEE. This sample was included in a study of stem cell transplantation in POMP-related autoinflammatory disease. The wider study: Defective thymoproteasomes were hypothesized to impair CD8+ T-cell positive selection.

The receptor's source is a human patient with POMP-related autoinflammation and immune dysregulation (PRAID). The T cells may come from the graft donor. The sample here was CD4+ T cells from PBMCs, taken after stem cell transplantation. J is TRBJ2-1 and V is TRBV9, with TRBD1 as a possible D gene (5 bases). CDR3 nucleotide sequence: TGTGCCAGCAGCTGGCTGGACAACAATGAGCAGTTCTTC. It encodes CASSWLDNNEQFF. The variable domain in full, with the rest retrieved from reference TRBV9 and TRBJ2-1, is DSGVTQTPKHLITATGQRVTLRCSPRSGDLSVYWYQQSLDQGLQFLIQYYNGEERAKGNILERFSAQQFPDLHSELNLSSLELGDSALYFCASSWLDNNEQFFGPGTRLTVL.